The rows below give T cell receptor beta chains drawn from one sample of a study of tumor-infiltrating lymphocytes in primary liver carcinoma. TCRdb itself ran the multiplex PCR reads through MiXCR, one entry per CDR3 protein. The repertoire holds approximately 80,000 distinct CDR3 sequences, with about three quarters as singletons. Sequences were obtained from tumor-adjacent normal liver tissue. The source is a man aged 35-49 years with primary liver carcinoma and hepatitis B virus infection. Each CDR3 is given with its conserved first and last residue. Each record gives: D gene, clone size, V gene, J gene, CDR3 protein, CDR3 DNA. The D gene is left open where the match is weak. Rows may omit the clone size; those that give it use once, few, many or a size class.

d_call: NA
clone_size: NA
v_call: TRBV4-1
j_call: TRBJ2-3
cdr3_aa: CASSQATWTDRLVTTDTQYF
cdr3_nt: TGCGCCAGCAGCCAGGCTACCTGGACGGACAGATTAGTCACCACAGATACGCAGTATTTT

d_call: NA
clone_size: NA
v_call: TRBV4-1
j_call: TRBJ2-1
cdr3_aa: CASSQGPSSCNDQFF
cdr3_nt: TGCGCCAGCAGCCAAGGTCCTAGCTCCTGCAATGATCAGTTCTTC

d_call: NA
clone_size: many
v_call: TRBV5-1
j_call: TRBJ2-7
cdr3_aa: CASSLGAFYEQYF
cdr3_nt: TGCGCCAGCAGCTTGGGTGCGTTTTATGAGCAGTACTTC

d_call: NA
clone_size: NA
v_call: TRBV4-1
j_call: TRBJ2-7
cdr3_aa: CASSPSRWYEQYF
cdr3_nt: TGTGCAAGCAGCCCGAGCCGTTGGTACGAGCAGTACTTC

d_call: NA
clone_size: once
v_call: TRBV29-1
j_call: TRBJ1-5
cdr3_aa: CSAVFAGASAQHF
cdr3_nt: TGCAGCGCTGTGTTTGCGGGAGCATCGGCCCAGCATTTT

d_call: NA
clone_size: many
v_call: TRBV29-1
j_call: TRBJ2-7
cdr3_aa: CSALFGAEQYF
cdr3_nt: TGCAGCGCCCTCTTCGGGGCCGAGCAGTACTTC

d_call: NA
clone_size: NA
v_call: TRBV10-2
j_call: TRBJ2-7
cdr3_aa: CATGRVDEQYF
cdr3_nt: TGCGCCACCGGACGGGTCGATGAGCAGTACTTC

d_call: TRBD1
clone_size: medium-sized
v_call: TRBV6-2/TRBV6-3
j_call: TRBJ1-1
cdr3_aa: CASLGVRDRGWDTEAFF
cdr3_nt: TGTGCCAGCCTGGGAGTCCGGGACAGGGGCTGGGACACTGAAGCTTTCTTT

d_call: NA
clone_size: NA
v_call: TRBV4-2
j_call: TRBJ2-7
cdr3_aa: CASSQVVATLTLVDLSYEQYF
cdr3_nt: TGTGCCAGCAGCCAAGTAGTCGCGACCCTAACCCTAGTGGACCTTTCCTACGAGCAGTACTTC

d_call: NA
clone_size: NA
v_call: TRBV29-1
j_call: TRBJ2-2
cdr3_aa: CSVTVTKVAGDQFF
cdr3_nt: TGCAGCGTCACCGTGACTAAAGTGGCCGGGGACCAGTTTTTT

d_call: NA
clone_size: NA
v_call: TRBV6-1
j_call: TRBJ2-3
cdr3_aa: CVSGRDIFTDTQYF
cdr3_nt: TGTGTCAGCGGAAGAGACATATTCACAGATACGCAATATTTT

d_call: NA
clone_size: NA
v_call: TRBV6-5
j_call: TRBJ1-2
cdr3_aa: CASSPPLGGYGYTF
cdr3_nt: TGTGCCAGTAGTCCTCCTTTAGGGGGCTATGGCTACACCTTC

d_call: NA
clone_size: medium-sized
v_call: TRBV12-3/TRBV12-4
j_call: TRBJ1-2
cdr3_aa: CASSLGGGRAYGYTF
cdr3_nt: TGTGCCAGCAGTTTAGGGGGGGGGCGCGCCTATGGCTACACCTTC

d_call: TRBD1
clone_size: medium-sized
v_call: TRBV11-1
j_call: TRBJ2-1
cdr3_aa: CASSQGTANEQFF
cdr3_nt: TGTGCCAGCAGCCAAGGGACAGCCAATGAGCAGTTCTTC

d_call: NA
clone_size: NA
v_call: TRBV4-3
j_call: TRBJ1-1
cdr3_aa: CASSQWGRGNIEAFF
cdr3_nt: TGCGCCAGCAGCCAGTGGGGTCGTGGGAACATTGAAGCTTTCTTT

d_call: NA
clone_size: many
v_call: TRBV11-2
j_call: TRBJ2-5
cdr3_aa: CASSLPDTTQYF
cdr3_nt: TGTGCCAGCAGCCTCCCGGACACGACCCAGTACTTC

d_call: TRBD1
clone_size: NA
v_call: TRBV29-1
j_call: TRBJ2-7
cdr3_aa: CSAGQGVSYEQHF
cdr3_nt: TGCAGTGCGGGACAGGGGGTCTCCTACGAGCAGCACTTC

d_call: NA
clone_size: NA
v_call: TRBV11-2
j_call: TRBJ2-7
cdr3_aa: CTRSFGGASEHYF
cdr3_nt: TGTACCAGGAGCTTCGGAGGGGCTAGCGAGCATTACTTC

d_call: NA
clone_size: NA
v_call: TRBV6-1
j_call: TRBJ2-5
cdr3_aa: CASIVRGAETQYF
cdr3_nt: TGTGCCAGTATTGTAAGGGGTGCAGAGACCCAGTACTTC

d_call: NA
clone_size: NA
v_call: TRBV11-2
j_call: TRBJ1-2
cdr3_aa: CASSSTGYYDYTF
cdr3_nt: TGCGCCAGCAGCTCGACGGGCTACTATGACTACACCTTC

d_call: NA
clone_size: NA
v_call: TRBV19
j_call: TRBJ2-1
cdr3_aa: CASSITPVGTMYNEQFF
cdr3_nt: TGTGCCAGTAGTATCACTCCTGTCGGGACCATGTACAATGAGCAGTTCTTC

d_call: TRBD2
clone_size: NA
v_call: TRBV6-5
j_call: TRBJ2-3
cdr3_aa: CANSYERGRTDTQYF
cdr3_nt: TGTGCCAACAGTTACGAGCGGGGACGCACAGATACGCAGTACTTT

d_call: NA
clone_size: NA
v_call: TRBV6-5
j_call: TRBJ2-7
cdr3_aa: CASSPAGTFLAEEYF
cdr3_nt: TGTGCCAGCAGTCCGGCCGGGACTTTTTTAGCCGAGGAGTATTTC

d_call: TRBD2
clone_size: NA
v_call: TRBV28
j_call: TRBJ2-7
cdr3_aa: CASTFSGLAGGRISYEQYF
cdr3_nt: TGTGCCAGCACTTTTTCCGGACTAGCGGGAGGGCGAATTTCCTACGAGCAGTACTTC

d_call: TRBD2
clone_size: NA
v_call: TRBV11-3
j_call: TRBJ2-1
cdr3_aa: CASSPRTKGLAGPYNEQFF
cdr3_nt: TGTGCCAGCAGCCCTAGGACAAAGGGACTAGCGGGTCCATACAATGAGCAGTTCTTC

d_call: TRBD2
clone_size: NA
v_call: TRBV10-3
j_call: TRBJ2-1
cdr3_aa: CAISESGGSYNEQFF
cdr3_nt: TGTGCCATCAGTGAGTCTGGCGGGAGCTACAATGAGCAGTTCTTC

d_call: NA
clone_size: NA
v_call: TRBV11-2
j_call: TRBJ2-7
cdr3_aa: CASSLGVAEQYF
cdr3_nt: TGTGCCAGCAGCTTAGGTGTGGCCGAGCAGTACTTC

d_call: NA
clone_size: NA
v_call: TRBV19
j_call: TRBJ2-2
cdr3_aa: CASSRQDRNTGELFF
cdr3_nt: TGTGCCAGTAGTAGACAGGATAGGAACACCGGGGAGCTGTTTTTT

d_call: NA
clone_size: few
v_call: TRBV4-1
j_call: TRBJ2-5
cdr3_aa: CARSQDSRNHPQETQYF
cdr3_nt: TGCGCCAGGAGCCAAGATAGCCGAAATCACCCTCAAGAGACCCAGTACTTC

d_call: TRBD2
clone_size: medium-sized
v_call: TRBV11-2
j_call: TRBJ2-1
cdr3_aa: CASSSVAGGYGNEQFF
cdr3_nt: TGTGCCAGCAGCTCCGTAGCGGGAGGTTATGGCAATGAGCAGTTCTTC

d_call: TRBD1
clone_size: many
v_call: TRBV10-3
j_call: TRBJ2-2
cdr3_aa: CAIESGTGANTGELFF
cdr3_nt: TGTGCCATTGAATCCGGGACAGGGGCAAACACCGGGGAGCTGTTTTTT

d_call: TRBD2
clone_size: NA
v_call: TRBV12-3/TRBV12-4
j_call: TRBJ2-5
cdr3_aa: CASNRLAVETQYF
cdr3_nt: TGTGCTAGCAACCGACTAGCGGTAGAGACCCAGTACTTC

d_call: TRBD1
clone_size: NA
v_call: TRBV6-6
j_call: TRBJ1-5
cdr3_aa: CVSSYSRPGDSNRPQHF
cdr3_nt: TGTGTCAGCAGTTACTCGAGACCCGGGGACAGCAATCGGCCCCAGCATTTT

d_call: NA
clone_size: few
v_call: TRBV21-1
j_call: TRBJ2-7
cdr3_aa: CASSKEGLGPYNFYEQYF
cdr3_nt: TGTGCCAGCAGCAAAGAGGGATTGGGACCGTACAACTTCTACGAGCAGTACTTC

d_call: NA
clone_size: NA
v_call: TRBV20-1
j_call: TRBJ2-7
cdr3_aa: CSASYVHYPSYEQYF
cdr3_nt: TGCAGTGCTAGTTATGTCCACTATCCGTCCTACGAGCAGTACTTC

d_call: TRBD2
clone_size: NA
v_call: TRBV11-2
j_call: TRBJ2-1
cdr3_aa: CTSSPASGAGLNSYDEQFF
cdr3_nt: TGTACCAGCAGCCCAGCTAGCGGAGCCGGCCTGAACTCCTACGATGAGCAGTTCTTC

d_call: TRBD1
clone_size: NA
v_call: TRBV29-1
j_call: TRBJ2-1
cdr3_aa: CSVVAGQGKGYNEQFF
cdr3_nt: TGCAGCGTTGTAGCCGGACAGGGGAAAGGATACAATGAGCAGTTCTTC

d_call: NA
clone_size: NA
v_call: TRBV6-1
j_call: TRBJ2-7
cdr3_aa: CASSFGRNYDQYF
cdr3_nt: TGTGCCAGCTCTTTCGGACGGAATTACGACCAGTACTTC

d_call: NA
clone_size: NA
v_call: TRBV5-4
j_call: TRBJ2-2
cdr3_aa: CGSSPTTGELFF
cdr3_nt: TGTGGCAGCAGCCCCACCACCGGGGAGCTGTTTTTT

d_call: NA
clone_size: medium-sized
v_call: TRBV6-6
j_call: TRBJ1-3
cdr3_aa: CASSHETYSGNTIYF
cdr3_nt: TGTGCCAGCAGTCACGAAACATACTCTGGAAACACCATATATTTT

d_call: NA
clone_size: NA
v_call: TRBV6-2/TRBV6-3
j_call: TRBJ2-1
cdr3_aa: CTSSPANHRNNEQFF
cdr3_nt: TGTACCAGCAGCCCCGCTAATCACCGTAACAATGAGCAGTTCTTC

d_call: NA
clone_size: NA
v_call: TRBV6-6
j_call: TRBJ2-6
cdr3_aa: CVSSYWGTTYSTGANVLTF
cdr3_nt: TGTGTCAGCAGTTACTGGGGGACAACCTATTCTACGGGGGCAAACGTCCTGACTTTC

d_call: NA
clone_size: many
v_call: TRBV6-6
j_call: TRBJ1-6
cdr3_aa: CASSNTGISPLHF
cdr3_nt: TGTGCCAGCAGTAATACAGGAATTTCACCCCTCCACTTT

d_call: NA
clone_size: NA
v_call: TRBV5-6
j_call: TRBJ2-1
cdr3_aa: CVSSLGTNERFF
cdr3_nt: TGTGTCAGCAGCTTGGGTACCAATGAGCGGTTCTTC

d_call: TRBD2
clone_size: NA
v_call: TRBV11-2
j_call: TRBJ2-5
cdr3_aa: CASSLDPWSGGRGGTQYF
cdr3_nt: TGTGCCAGCAGCTTGGATCCGTGGTCTGGCGGGAGAGGAGGGACCCAGTACTTC

d_call: NA
clone_size: NA
v_call: TRBV6-5
j_call: TRBJ2-3
cdr3_aa: CASSSDIYSDTQYF
cdr3_nt: TGTGCCAGTTCCAGCGATATTTATTCAGATACGCAGTATTTT

d_call: TRBD2
clone_size: NA
v_call: TRBV5-1
j_call: TRBJ2-1
cdr3_aa: CASSYSSGSSYNEQFF
cdr3_nt: TGCGCCAGCAGTTATAGTAGCGGGAGTTCCTACAATGAGCAGTTCTTC

d_call: TRBD2
clone_size: many
v_call: TRBV5-1
j_call: TRBJ2-3
cdr3_aa: CASSSGLAGVSDTQYF
cdr3_nt: TGCGCCAGCAGCTCCGGACTAGCGGGAGTATCAGATACGCAGTATTTT

d_call: TRBD1
clone_size: few
v_call: TRBV4-1
j_call: TRBJ2-5
cdr3_aa: CVSSRRQGGFWETQYF
cdr3_nt: TGCGTCAGCAGCCGAAGACAGGGGGGTTTTTGGGAGACCCAGTACTTC

d_call: TRBD1
clone_size: NA
v_call: TRBV6-2/TRBV6-3
j_call: TRBJ2-7
cdr3_aa: CTSGWRSGTGGFKNLEQYF
cdr3_nt: TGTACCAGCGGTTGGCGATCGGGGACAGGGGGCTTCAAGAACCTGGAGCAGTACTTC

d_call: NA
clone_size: NA
v_call: TRBV11-2
j_call: TRBJ2-3
cdr3_aa: CTSSACIDTQYF
cdr3_nt: TGTACCAGCAGCGCCTGCATAGATACGCAGTATTTT

d_call: TRBD1
clone_size: few
v_call: TRBV29-1
j_call: TRBJ1-2
cdr3_aa: CSVMTGREGYTF
cdr3_nt: TGCAGCGTCATGACAGGGAGGGAGGGCTACACCTTC

d_call: NA
clone_size: NA
v_call: TRBV11-2
j_call: TRBJ2-1
cdr3_aa: CASIDALGYYNEQSF
cdr3_nt: TGTGCCAGCATCGACGCCCTGGGGTACTACAATGAGCAGTCCTTC

d_call: TRBD1
clone_size: many
v_call: TRBV6-1
j_call: TRBJ2-1
cdr3_aa: CASHRGNSLGTGGFGEQFF
cdr3_nt: TGTGCCAGCCATAGGGGAAATTCCTTGGGGACAGGGGGCTTTGGAGAGCAGTTCTTC

d_call: TRBD2
clone_size: medium-sized
v_call: TRBV11-2
j_call: TRBJ2-1
cdr3_aa: CASSQTSGTGNEQFF
cdr3_nt: TGTGCCAGCAGCCAGACTAGCGGGACGGGGAATGAGCAGTTCTTC

d_call: NA
clone_size: NA
v_call: TRBV4-3
j_call: TRBJ2-7
cdr3_aa: CASRQELARGHEQYF
cdr3_nt: TGCGCCAGCAGACAGGAGCTAGCGAGAGGGCACGAACAGTACTTC

d_call: NA
clone_size: NA
v_call: TRBV11-2
j_call: TRBJ1-2
cdr3_aa: CASSLNGASDGYTF
cdr3_nt: TGTGCCAGCAGTTTAAACGGGGCGAGTGACGGCTACACCTTC